This TCR beta chain came from a study of regulatory T cells in long-lasting Graves disease. Notes on the study in general: Segments TRBV28, TRBJ1-2 and TRBJ2-5 showed preferential usage in persistent disease. TCR diversity was lower in persistent than newly diagnosed Graves' disease.

Arm-PCR of CDR3 regions with iRepertoire HTBI primers generated TCR beta libraries. TCRdb re-derived calls from the multiplex PCR reads in MiXCR, one entry per CDR3 protein. Of fewer than 600,000 distinct CDR3 sequences listed, approximately 23% are singletons. Time point specified: persistent/refractory GD, antithyroid drugs over 5 years with positive TRAb. After RNA was extracted from PBMCs, the TCR library was made from it. Graves' disease diagnosis relied on American Thyroid Association guidelines. In this cohort, patients came from an endocrinology department located in Xi'an, China. The CDR3 contains 13 residues. Trimming took off 7 bases at V and 7 bases at J, with 15 bases between the two ends. Germline V CDR1 and CDR2: MDHEN, SYDVKM. This clonotype has a handful of counts. Its target is unknown.

The V gene is TRBV28, the J gene TRBJ2-3; D gene uncertain. Sequences were derived from peripheral blood mononuclear cells (PBMCs), sampled when the disease was refractory, from a patient treated with antithyroid drugs. The receptor's source is a female donor with Graves disease. Here the CDR3 reads CASTSPAVNTQYF. CDR3 coding DNA: TGTGCCAGCACCTCCCCCGCGGTCAATACGCAGTATTTT.